The 4 T cell receptor beta chains below all came from one sample that was sequenced in a study of cytomegalovirus exposure and HLA in healthy donors. Both 60 Vbeta primers and 13 Jbeta primers went into the PCR. TCRdb keeps only in-frame clones here, not all; method: immunoSEQ multiplex PCR. This sample has some 76,000 clones; 65% to 85% occur once, and the top ten carry roughly 2.3%. Material for sequencing was PBMCs. Every receptor here comes from a woman aged 45-59 years in good health and CMV-seronegative.

This chain uses TRBV4-3 with TRBJ2-3, with 7 bases aligning to TRBD2. The germline V gene has CDR1 LGHNA and CDR2 YSLEER. V trimming: 0 bases; J trimming: 9 bases; junction bases outside the gene matches: 3. The CDR3 is 13 residues long. DNA for the CDR3: TGCGCCAGCAGCCAAGATCGGGGGGACACGCAGTATTTT. This encodes CASSQDRGDTQYF.

The J gene is TRBJ1-4, the V gene TRBV12-5, with 8 bases identical to TRBD1. Germline V CDR1 and CDR2: LGHNT, FRNRAP. V lost 2 bases and J lost 0; bases outside the gene matches: 11. The CDR3 runs to 19 residues. The chain's CDR3 is CASGLKRDRFISTNEKLFF. The CDR3 DNA reads TGTGCTAGTGGTTTGAAACGGGACAGGTTTATTTCAACTAATGAAAAACTGTTTTTT.

V usage is TRBV18 and J usage is TRBJ1-5, with D possibly TRBD1 on 6 matching bases. The germline V and J ends were trimmed by 0 bases and 3 bases, with 15 bases remaining between them. This CDR3 spans 17 amino acids. CDR1 KGHSH and CDR2 LQKENI come from the germline V gene. In nucleotides, the CDR3 is TGTGCCAGCTCACCACCATTAACAGGGATTCTCAATCAGCCCCAGCATTTT. This translates into CASSPPLTGILNQPQHF.

The CDR3: CASSLAGIERTGELFF. CDR3 bases: TGTGCCAGCAGCTTAGCGGGTATAGAAAGGACCGGGGAGCTGTTTTTT. The chain employs TRBV9 and TRBJ2-2; 7 bases match TRBD2. Losses at the gene ends were 4 bases for V and 5 bases for J; bases not matched to a gene: 11. Per the germline V gene, CDR1 is SGDLS and CDR2 is YYNGEE. The CDR3 sequence is 16 residues long.